This T cell receptor beta chain appears in the sequencing data of a study of CD8 T cells in acute hepatitis C reinfection. Whole-study results and caveats: Overrepresentation in the naive pool did not explain the preferential TRBV04 and TRBV06 usage seen in all groups.

Documented time point: naive CD8 control sorted from an acute-time-point sample. Acute primary HCV meant a new positive RNA or antibody result following a negative test within 24 weeks. TCRdb's copy holds only in-frame clones and misses some; the assay was immunoSEQ multiplex PCR. Of tens of thousands of clones in the sample, roughly 85% were seen once. Of note for this clone: Its antigen is currently unknown.

V lost 2 bases and J 0 bases, leaving 13 bases between the germline ends. The CDR3 is made up of 16 amino acids. CDR1 is SEHNR, CDR2 FQNEAQ, per germline (reference sequence). The clonotype originates from a woman aged 18 to 35 who spontaneously cleared hepatitis C infection. Sequenced: naive CD8+ T cells from PBMCs. The chain has TRBV7-9 and TRBJ1-2; no clear D. The CDR3 region has the DNA TGTGCCAGCAGCTTATTCAACAGCGTCTCTAACTATGGCTACACCTTC. Translating it yields CASSLFNSVSNYGYTF. Full variable domain (outside the CDR3, taken from reference TRBV7-9 and TRBJ1-2): DTGVSQNPRHKITKRGQNVTFRCDPISEHNRLYWYRQTLGQGPEFLTYFQNEAQLEKSRLLSDRFSAERPKGSFSTLEIQRTEQGDSAMYLCASSLFNSVSNYGYTFGSGTRLTVV.